This T cell receptor beta chain was identified during a study of graft-versus-host responses after intestinal transplantation. On this clone itself: The antigen remains unidentified.

Method: immunoSEQ multiplex PCR; TCRdb's copy keeps in-frame clones and lacks some. Of 120,000 or so clones in the sample, about 93% were seen once. The CDR3 consists of 15 residues. V gave up 4 bases and J gave up 4 bases, with 14 bases separating them. CDR1 and CDR2 from the germline V gene are SNHLY and FYNNEI. The chain has TRBV2 and TRBJ1-3; D is possibly TRBD1 (5 bases). The TCR comes from a human donor who received an intestinal transplant. This sample comprised unstimulated CD8+ T cells sorted from spleen or lymph node cells, obtained before intestinal transplant. CDR3 loop: CASSGRGTDGNTIYF. CDR3 in DNA: TGTGCCAGCAGTGGGAGAGGGACCGACGGAAACACCATATATTTT.